The 19 T cell receptor beta chains listed next were all sequenced from one sample in a study of blood T cells in healthy people across ages. Combining a sample-barcoded 5' primer with a J-beta primer mix, a second PCR ran for about 7 to 12 cycles. One entry per CDR3 protein results from TCRdb running MiXCR on the 5' RACE reads. In the table there are just under 900,000 distinct CDR3 sequences, under 30% of which are singletons. Input material: blood. The origin of the receptors is a woman aged 80 or older in good health.

This clonotype occurred many times. The chain carries TRBV15 and TRBJ1-2; unclear D gene. From germline, CDR1 is LNHNV and CDR2 YYDKDF (reference sequence). CDR3 length: 16 amino acids. The V end was cut by 0 bases, the J end by 4 bases, with 15 bases between. The CDR3 DNA is TGTGCCACCAGCAGAGATGGAAAGGGAGTAGCCTATGGCTACACCTTC. Its translation: CATSRDGKGVAYGYTF.

This clonotype has just a few counts. V and J are TRBV9 and TRBJ1-5; D is unclear. Germline V lookup: CDR1 SGDLS, CDR2 YYNGEE. V was clipped by 0 bases and J by 0 bases, with 4 bases between them. CDR3 size: 14 residues. This chain's CDR3 is CASSVEDSNQPQHF. CDR3 DNA: TGTGCCAGCAGCGTAGAAGATAGCAATCAGCCCCAGCATTTT.

This clonotype was detected only a few times. With a much larger clone just one base away, this may be a read error. The chain carries TRBV27 and TRBJ2-5, with D possibly being TRBD1 (5 bases). The CDR3 covers 13 residues. In germline, CDR1 is MNHEY, CDR2 SMNVEV (reference sequence). The DNA of the CDR3 is TGTGCCAGCAGTAGGACATCGGAAGAGGCCCAGTACTTC. Translated, it gives CASSRTSEEAQYF.

About this clonotype: Possible read error: a much larger clone is one base away. The chain joins TRBV6-6 to TRBJ2-3; 12 bases fit TRBD1. Germline CDR1 and CDR2: MNHNY and SVGAGI (reference sequence). This CDR3 has 15 residues. The CDR3 nucleotides are TGTACCAGCAGTCGGGACAGGGGGCGCGGAGATACGCAGTATTTT. Translation gives CTSSRDRGRGDTQYF.

This clonotype has a count of ten or more. The rearrangement links TRBV5-1 to TRBJ1-2, with D tentatively TRBD1 (5 bases). Germline lookup yields CDR1 SGHRS and CDR2 YFSETQ. With 4 bases removed from V and 8 bases from J, the gap between germline ends came to 18 bases. The CDR3 has 14 residues. CDR3 amino acids: CASSPVQGQWGYTF. The CDR3 DNA follows: TGCGCCAGCAGCCCTGTGCAGGGCCAATGGGGCTACACCTTC.

This clonotype was detected ten times or more. V and J are TRBV12-3 or TRBV12-4 and TRBJ2-6, with unresolved D. CDR3 length equals 16 residues. V was pared by 3 bases and J by 2 bases, with 11 bases between. The CDR3 loop reads CASSFSEPPGANVLTF. The CDR3 nucleotides are TGTGCCAGCAGTTTTTCAGAACCCCCTGGGGCCAACGTCCTGACTTTC.

The chain links TRBV9 to TRBJ2-2; D remains ambiguous. The CDR3 has 17 amino acids. V lost 4 bases and J 3 bases, leaving 19 bases between the germline ends. CDR1 and CDR2 from the germline V gene are SGDLS and YYNGEE. The CDR3 DNA follows: TGTGCCAGCAGCCCCCCCGGGTCCAAGACCTACACCGGGGAGCTGTTTTTT. Translated: CASSPPGSKTYTGELFF. The whole variable domain, remainder taken from reference TRBV9 and TRBJ2-2, is DSGVTQTPKHLITATGQRVTLRCSPRSGDLSVYWYQQSLDQGLQFLIQYYNGEERAKGNILERFSAQQFPDLHSELNLSSLELGDSALYFCASSPPGSKTYTGELFFGEGSRLTVL.

This clonotype was seen many times. The chain carries TRBV10-3 and TRBJ2-7; 10 nucleotides line up with TRBD1. Losses at the gene ends were 6 bases for V and 5 bases for J; bases not matched to a gene: 4. CDR1 ENHRY and CDR2 SYGVKD come from the germline V gene. This CDR3 contains 13 residues. In DNA form, the CDR3 reads TGTGCCATCAGGACGGACAGGGGGAACGAGCAGTACTTC. Its protein is CAIRTDRGNEQYF.

This clonotype was seen ten or more times. The chain recombines TRBV5-1 with TRBJ2-3, with TRBD1 identical over 10 bases. The CDR3 consists of 16 residues. Germline values: CDR1 SGHRS, CDR2 YFSETQ. V lost 4 bases to trimming and J lost 3 bases; unmatched junction nucleotides: 8. CDR3 protein: CASSVYGTGETDTQYF. The CDR3 DNA reads as TGCGCCAGCAGCGTTTATGGGACAGGGGAGACAGATACGCAGTATTTT.

There are many counts of this clonotype. J is TRBJ2-7 and V is TRBV10-3; D uncertain. This CDR3 is 12 amino acids long. The V and J ends lost 6 bases and 7 bases respectively, with 13 bases between them. Looked up from germline, CDR1 is ENHRY and CDR2 is SYGVKD. CDR3 in amino acids: CAIRDAPREQYF. DNA of the CDR3: TGTGCCATCAGGGATGCCCCCAGGGAGCAGTACTTC.

This clonotype has ten or more counts. The chain joins TRBV6-2 or TRBV6-3 to TRBJ1-5; a weak D match, TRBD1 (6 bases). This CDR3 region has 15 residues. With 2 bases removed from V and 2 bases from J, the gap between germline ends came to 10 bases. Per the germline V gene, CDR1 is MNHEY and CDR2 is SVGEGT. The CDR3 DNA reads TGTGCCAGCAGTTACGTGGGGGCGGGCAATCAGCCCCAGCATTTT. This codes for CASSYVGAGNQPQHF.

This clonotype has at least ten counts. This chain joins TRBV6-2 or TRBV6-3 and TRBJ2-5; 7 bases agree with TRBD1. V was clipped by 6 bases and J by 0 bases; unmatched bases: 7. The CDR3 has 15 residues. Germline CDR1 and CDR2: MNHEY and SVGEGT. The CDR3 region has the DNA TGTGCCAGCAGGCAGCGACAGGGCCACCAAGAGACCCAGTACTTC. Protein product: CASRQRQGHQETQYF.

Points on this clonotype: This may be a read error, as it is one base from a much larger clone. For the CDR3, the DNA is TGCAGCGTTCACGTTGAGTACGAGCAGTACTTC. This gives the protein CSVHVEYEQYF. The gene calls are TRBV29-1 and TRBJ2-7, with D unresolved. The CDR3 is 11 amino acids. CDR1 is SQVTM, CDR2 ANQGSEA, per germline. V shed 5 bases and J shed 4 bases, with 9 bases lying between them.

This clonotype was detected only a few times. This chain connects TRBV3-1 to TRBJ2-5; D may match TRBD1 or TRBD2 (6 bases each). This CDR3 region has 15 residues. Germline-derived CDR1 and CDR2 are LGHDT and YNNKEL (reference sequence). V was shortened by 6 bases and J by 7 bases, with 21 bases between the two germline ends. The CDR3 DNA follows: TGTGCCAGCAGTAACGACGTGAGGGGGGACTGGACCCAGTACTTC. Its protein product is CASSNDVRGDWTQYF.

This clonotype has a count of ten or more. This rearrangement joins TRBV10-3 to TRBJ2-3; D remains ambiguous. CDR3 length: 16 amino acids. V was cut by 2 bases and J by 0 bases, with 12 bases left in between. CDR1 is ENHRY and CDR2 is SYGVKD in the germline V gene. CDR3 nucleotides: TGTGCCATCAGTGAGATCGTGAGGCCTAGCACAGATACGCAGTATTTT. It is translated as CAISEIVRPSTDTQYF.

Concerning this clonotype: A read error may account for a junction end that differs from germline. The chain uses TRBV7-7 and TRBJ2-1; perhaps TRBD2 as D (6 bases). The CDR3 extends over 14 amino acids. Germline V gene sequence: CDR1 SSHAT, CDR2 FNYEAQ (reference sequence). Here the CDR3 DNA reads TGTGCTAGCAGCTTAGGCAGCCGGGGGAGTGAGCAGTTCTTC. Its protein is CASSLGSRGSEQFF.

This clonotype showed up just a few times. The chain uses TRBV7-2 and TRBJ2-7; no clear D gene. The V and J ends lost 3 bases and 7 bases respectively, with 7 bases between them. Germline V CDR1 and CDR2: SGHTA, FQGNSA. This CDR3 is built from 11 residues. CDR3 sequence reads: CASSFMNEQYF. CDR3 bases: TGTGCCAGCAGCTTTATGAATGAGCAGTACTTC.

This clonotype was recorded many times. The chain combines TRBV6-5 with TRBJ1-1; possible D gene TRBD1, 5 bases. The CDR3 length is 14 residues. Per the germline V gene, CDR1 is MNHEY and CDR2 is SVGAGI. The V end lost 6 bases, the J end lost 1 base, and 12 bases lay between the germline ends. The CDR3 DNA reads as TGTGCCAGCAGACAAGGGGCGGGGAACACTGAAGCTTTCTTT. Translated: CASRQGAGNTEAFF.

This clonotype has at least ten counts. The chain joins TRBV6-5 to TRBJ2-4; tentatively, D is TRBD2 (5 bases). Germline V gene sequence: CDR1 MNHEY, CDR2 SVGAGI. Trimming cost V 3 bases and J 2 bases, with 14 bases left between them. The CDR3 consists of 16 residues. The CDR3 region has the DNA TGTGCCAGCAGTTATCGACGGACGGACTCCAAAAACATTCAGTACTTC. This encodes CASSYRRTDSKNIQYF.